The 31 T cell receptor beta chains in this list originate from one sample, sequenced in a study of T cells in Graves' hyperthyroidism and ophthalmopathy. RNA transcripts provided the source from which TCR beta CDR3 regions were amplified. The HTBI primer set served for first-round RT-PCR of the TCR CDR3. MiXCR, applied by TCRdb to the multiplex PCR reads, yields one record per CDR3 protein. The table shows 750,000 to 900,000 distinct CDR3 sequences, with 38% occurring only once. What was sequenced was blood. The source is a young man with Graves' hyperthyroidism.

This clonotype was counted a few times. V usage is TRBV4-2 and J usage is TRBJ2-5; a possible D gene is TRBD2 (6 bases). CDR1 is LGHNA and CDR2 is YNFKEQ in the germline V gene. CDR3 length: 15 amino acids. Trimming took off 2 bases at V and 2 bases at J, with 12 bases between the two ends. The CDR3 is CASSQYSGLQETQYF. The CDR3 DNA reads TGTGCCAGCAGCCAATACAGCGGGTTGCAAGAGACCCAGTACTTC.

Ten or more counts support this clonotype. V usage is TRBV7-8 and J usage is TRBJ1-1; TRBD1 agrees at 7 bases. Per the germline V gene, CDR1 is SGHVS and CDR2 is FQNEAQ. This CDR3 is built from 14 residues. J was trimmed by 1 base and V by 5 bases; bases with no gene match: 4. The CDR3 region is CASSRQGGNTEAFF. The CDR3 nucleotides are TGTGCCAGCAGCAGACAGGGAGGGAACACTGAAGCTTTCTTT.

The chain links TRBV6-1 to TRBJ1-5, with 7 positions matching TRBD1. This CDR3 is 15 amino acids long. Per germline, CDR1 MNHNS and CDR2 SASEGT. With V trimmed by 7 bases and J by 2 bases, 8 bases remained unmatched. This CDR3 is CASTIQGGGNQPQHF. The CDR3 region has the DNA TGTGCCAGCACCATTCAGGGGGGCGGCAATCAGCCCCAGCATTTT.

This clonotype occurred a few times. One junction end disagrees with the germline gene, perhaps due to a read error. This chain links TRBV7-2 with TRBJ1-1; D might be TRBD1 (5 bases). The CDR3 is 15 amino acids. In germline, CDR1 is SGHTA, CDR2 FQGNSA. The CDR3 nucleotides read TGCGCCAGCAGCGCTAGCGGGGCCCGGAACACTGAAGCTTTCTTT. This sequence encodes CASSASGARNTEAFF.

There are a few counts of this clonotype. The J gene is TRBJ2-7, the V gene TRBV10-3; a possible D gene is TRBD1 (6 bases). This CDR3 has 11 residues. Trimming removed 10 bases at V and 3 bases at J, with 10 bases between. CDR1 is ENHRY, CDR2 SYGVKD, per germline. The CDR3 DNA reads TGTGCCACCAGGGGAGACTACGAGCAGTACTTC. It codes for CATRGDYEQYF.

This clonotype has just a few counts. The chain carries TRBV2 and TRBJ1-4; 9 bases align to TRBD1. The germline V gene has CDR1 SNHLY and CDR2 FYNNEI. The CDR3 length is 15 residues. Losses at the gene ends were 4 bases for V and 6 bases for J; bases not matched to a gene: 6. As DNA, the CDR3 is TGTGCCAGCAGTGCAAACAGGGGGCGCGATGAAAAACTGTTTTTT. Amino acid sequence: CASSANRGRDEKLFF.

CDR3 protein: CASSVGLMTQYF. CDR3 DNA sequence: TGTGCCAGCAGTGTCGGACTTATGACTCAGTACTTC. This sequence joins TRBV2 and TRBJ2-5; D is possibly TRBD2 (5 bases). The V end was cut by 4 bases, the J end by 11 bases, with 14 bases between. The germline V gene encodes CDR1 SNHLY and CDR2 FYNNEI. This CDR3 contains 12 residues.

This clonotype was seen repeatedly, ten times or more. The DNA of the CDR3 is TGCAGCTCCTTAGACACAGACACATACGAGCAGTACTTC. As protein: CSSLDTDTYEQYF. The V gene is TRBV29-1, the J gene TRBJ2-7; D remains unclear. The germline V gene has CDR1 SQVTM and CDR2 ANQGSEA. The CDR3 contains 13 residues. V lost 8 bases, J lost 4 bases, and 18 bases lay in between.

This clonotype was picked up many times. The chain employs TRBV7-9 and TRBJ2-7, with 10 bases lining up with TRBD1. Unmatched junction bases numbered 2, after V lost 3 bases and J lost 3 bases. Germline V CDR1 and CDR2: SEHNR, FQNEAQ (reference sequence). CDR3 length: 14 residues. The CDR3 loop reads CASSFGQGVYEQYF. The CDR3 DNA follows: TGTGCCAGCAGCTTTGGACAGGGGGTCTACGAGCAGTACTTC.

J is TRBJ2-7 and V is TRBV6-5, with D possibly TRBD1 on 6 matching bases. Germline CDR1 reads MNHEY; CDR2 reads SVGAGI. CDR3 length: 15 amino acids. V dropped 3 bases and J dropped 3 bases, with 15 bases sitting between them. For the CDR3, the DNA is TGTGCCAGCAGTTATATGGATCAGGGGCTCTACGAGCAGTACTTC. It translates to CASSYMDQGLYEQYF.

This clonotype occurred many times. The chain is built from TRBV7-9 and TRBJ2-7; D unresolved. Germline-derived CDR1 and CDR2 are SEHNR and FQNEAQ (reference sequence). CDR3 length equals 12 residues. The V and J ends lost 5 bases and 2 bases respectively, with 7 bases between them. The CDR3 reads CASSQDAYEQYF. DNA of the CDR3: TGTGCCAGCAGCCAGGACGCCTACGAGCAGTACTTC.

V gene TRBV6-6 combines with J gene TRBJ1-2; possible D gene TRBD1, 5 bases. V was cut by 0 bases and J by 4 bases, with 12 bases left in between. The V gene's germline CDR1 is MNHNY and CDR2 SVGAGI (reference sequence). The CDR3 is made up of 15 amino acids. The chain's CDR3 is CASSYSGGVGYGYTF. The CDR3, as DNA: TGTGCCAGCAGTTACTCGGGAGGGGTTGGCTATGGCTACACCTTC.

With regard to this clonotype: Relative to the germline gene, one junction end is altered; a read error may explain this. V is TRBV7-9 and J is TRBJ1-3, with D hard to call. In germline, CDR1 is SEHNR, CDR2 FQNEAQ (reference sequence). The CDR3 covers 15 residues. The DNA of the CDR3 is TGTGCCAGCAGCCCGCAGGCGAACTCTGAAAACAACATATATTTT. Translation gives CASSPQANSENNIYF.

The chain carries TRBV11-2 and TRBJ1-6; the match to TRBD1 covers 7 bases. J gave up 7 bases and V 7 bases, and 10 bases lay outside the gene matches. Germline V lookup: CDR1 SGHAT, CDR2 FQNNGV. This CDR3 comprises 15 residues. The CDR3: CASIPGQNLNSPLHF. The DNA for the CDR3 is TGTGCCAGCATCCCGGGACAGAATTTGAATTCACCCCTCCACTTT.

The table lists this clonotype with a few counts. This chain links TRBV29-1 with TRBJ1-2; 8 nucleotides match TRBD1. The CDR3 extends over 14 amino acids. The ends lost 0 bases at V and 4 bases at J; junction bases unmatched: 4. Germline values: CDR1 SQVTM, CDR2 ANQGSEA. The CDR3 DNA reads TGCAGCGTTGAAGATGGGACAGGACTCTATGGCTACACCTTC. Translating gives CSVEDGTGLYGYTF. Looking up the rest from reference TRBV29-1 and TRBJ1-2 gives the full variable domain: SAVISQKPSRDICQRGTSLTIQCQVDSQVTMMFWYRQQPGQSLTLIATANQGSEATYESGFVIDKFPISRPNLTFSTLTVSNMSPEDSSIYLCSVEDGTGLYGYTFGSGTRLTVV.

The CDR3 reads CASSLRYGYTF. The CDR3 DNA sequence: TGTGCCAGCAGCTTGAGATATGGCTACACCTTC. The chain employs TRBV5-6 and TRBJ1-2; D not certain. V was cut by 1 base and J by 5 bases, with 3 bases left in between. The CDR3 is 11 amino acids. Germline assignment: CDR1 SGHDT and CDR2 YYEEEE.

About this clonotype itself: An end of the junction differs from the germline gene, which may be a read error. The V call is TRBV11-3, the J call TRBJ2-2, with TRBD2 as a possible D gene (6 bases). There are 17 residues in the CDR3. The germline CDR1 and CDR2 sequences are SGHNT and YENEEA. The CDR3 sequence: CASSQVYRGANTGELFF. In DNA, the CDR3 is TGCGCCAGCAGCCAAGTCTACCGCGGGGCGAACACCGGGGAGCTGTTTTTT. Full variable domain (remainder filled in from reference TRBV11-3 and TRBJ2-2): EAGVVQSPRYKIIEKKQPVAFWCNPISGHNTLYWYLQNLGQGPELLIRYENEEAVDDSQLPKDRFSAERLKGVDSTLKIQPAELGDSAVYLCASSQVYRGANTGELFFGEGSRLTVL.

This chain joins TRBV10-3 and TRBJ2-3; TRBD1 matches 8 bases. Germline V gene lookup returns CDR1 ENHRY and CDR2 SYGVKD. CDR3 length equals 14 residues. V shed 7 bases, J shed 3 bases, and the junction held 6 bases outside the gene matches. The CDR3 sequence: CAITPTGVTDTQYF. The CDR3 DNA reads TGTGCCATCACACCGACAGGGGTAACAGATACGCAGTATTTT.

Written as DNA, the CDR3 is TGCGCCAGCAGTAGGACAGGGGAGGTCGAGACCCAGTACTTC. It translates to CASSRTGEVETQYF. The chain couples TRBV5-1 to TRBJ2-5; 9 bases map to TRBD1. From germline, CDR1 is SGHRS and CDR2 YFSETQ. This CDR3 contains 14 residues. The J segment lost 5 bases and the V segment lost 5 bases, leaving 7 bases of the junction unmatched.

The V gene is TRBV6-5, the J gene TRBJ2-6, with D uncertain. This CDR3 has 15 amino acids. Per the germline V gene, CDR1 is MNHEY and CDR2 is SVGAGI. V lost 8 bases and J 0 bases, leaving 11 bases between the germline ends. The chain's CDR3 is CASHGRSSGANVLTF. The CDR3 DNA reads as TGTGCCAGCCACGGACGGTCCTCTGGGGCCAACGTCCTGACTTTC.

The gene calls are TRBV12-3 or TRBV12-4 and TRBJ1-5; 7 bases fit TRBD1. CDR3 length: 15 amino acids. Trimming removed 5 bases from V and 7 bases from J; junction bases left unmatched: 11. CDR3 region: CASSQGGQGGQPQHF. CDR3 nucleotide sequence: TGTGCCAGCAGTCAGGGGGGGCAGGGAGGCCAGCCCCAGCATTTT.

Many counts were recorded for this clonotype. The V gene is TRBV2, the J gene TRBJ1-1; D is unclear. The V and J ends lost 2 bases and 3 bases respectively, with 7 bases between them. Germline CDR1 is SNHLY and CDR2 is FYNNEI. The CDR3 runs 13 residues. CDR3 DNA sequence: TGTGCCAGCAGTGAATATCGTGACACTGAAGCTTTCTTT. Protein: CASSEYRDTEAFF.

This clonotype has ten or more counts. The chain couples TRBV24-1 to TRBJ2-3; D call uncertain. V lost 1 base and J 4 bases, leaving 8 bases between the germline ends. This CDR3 is built from 14 residues. Germline V gene data show CDR1 as KGHDR and CDR2 as SFDVKD. CDR3 DNA sequence: TGTGCCACCAGTGATTTTCGACGGGCAGATACGCAGTATTTT. Translating it yields CATSDFRRADTQYF.

This clonotype appeared a few times. At one end, the junction sequence differs from germline, possibly due to a read error. CDR3 residues: CASSQAPTASNQPQHF. The CDR3 DNA follows: TGTGCCAGCAGCCAAGCTCCAACCGCTAGCAATCAGCCCCAGCATTTT. The chain employs TRBV4-1 and TRBJ1-5; D remains unclear. Germline CDR1 is MGHRA and CDR2 is YSYEKL. The CDR3 is 16 amino acids.

This clonotype was seen at least ten times. The rearrangement uses TRBV29-1 and TRBJ2-7; the D is unclear. Trimming left V 3 bases short and J 6 bases short, with 9 bases between. Per the germline V gene, CDR1 is SQVTM and CDR2 is ANQGSEA. This CDR3 is 11 amino acids long. The CDR3 bases are TGCAGCGTTGATTTGGAGCGCGAGCAGTACTTC. Translating gives CSVDLEREQYF.

This clonotype was detected once. The chain joins TRBV12-5 to TRBJ1-4; D perhaps matches TRBD1 (6 bases). Germline V CDR1 and CDR2: LGHNT, FRNRAP. V dropped 5 bases and J dropped 3 bases, with 10 bases sitting between them. This CDR3 is 14 amino acids long. The CDR3 bases are TGTGCTAGTGGTACAGGGATGGCTAATGAAAAACTGTTTTTT. Encoded protein: CASGTGMANEKLFF.

Note on this clonotype: One end of the junction does not line up with germline, which may come from a read error. The CDR3 loop reads CAISYVTNTEAFF. The CDR3 DNA follows: TGTGCCATCAGTTACGTAACTAACACTGAAGCTTTCTTT. The chain has TRBV6-5 and TRBJ1-1; D gene unclear. This CDR3 contains 13 residues. Germline V gene data show CDR1 as MNHEY and CDR2 as SVGAGI.

This clonotype was observed a few times. One end of the junction fails to match germline, which may point to a read error. The rearrangement joins TRBV6-1 to TRBJ1-1, with D perhaps matching TRBD1 (6 bases). From germline, CDR1 is MNHNS and CDR2 SASEGT. The CDR3 runs 15 residues. The CDR3, as DNA: TGCGCCAGCAGTGAGTCGCCAGGGGCGGACACTGAAGCTTTCTTT. Amino acids: CASSESPGADTEAFF.

The chain carries TRBV5-1 and TRBJ1-1; 9 nucleotides agree with TRBD1. The CDR3 contains 15 residues. Trimming at V came to 2 bases and at J to 4 bases, leaving 6 bases not matched to a gene. The V gene's germline CDR1 is SGHRS and CDR2 YFSETQ. The CDR3 DNA is TGCGCCAGCAGCTTTGTACAGGGGGCGACCACTGAAGCTTTCTTT. It specifies CASSFVQGATTEAFF.

The chain joins TRBV7-9 to TRBJ2-5; D call uncertain. The ends were cut back, 5 bases at V and 7 bases at J, with 5 bases in the middle. The CDR3 is made up of 10 amino acids. Germline-derived CDR1 and CDR2 are SEHNR and FQNEAQ (reference sequence). The CDR3 reads CASSLLTQYF. The DNA for the CDR3 is TGTGCCAGCAGCCTTTTGACCCAGTACTTC.

This rearrangement joins TRBV29-1 to TRBJ1-4; 7 nucleotides line up with TRBD1. Unmatched junction bases numbered 11, after V lost 4 bases and J lost 6 bases. Germline-derived CDR1 and CDR2 are SQVTM and ANQGSEA. The CDR3 sequence is 15 residues long. The CDR3 sequence is CSVGTGDTGDEKLFF. The CDR3 nucleotides are TGCAGCGTTGGGACAGGCGACACCGGGGATGAAAAACTGTTTTTT.